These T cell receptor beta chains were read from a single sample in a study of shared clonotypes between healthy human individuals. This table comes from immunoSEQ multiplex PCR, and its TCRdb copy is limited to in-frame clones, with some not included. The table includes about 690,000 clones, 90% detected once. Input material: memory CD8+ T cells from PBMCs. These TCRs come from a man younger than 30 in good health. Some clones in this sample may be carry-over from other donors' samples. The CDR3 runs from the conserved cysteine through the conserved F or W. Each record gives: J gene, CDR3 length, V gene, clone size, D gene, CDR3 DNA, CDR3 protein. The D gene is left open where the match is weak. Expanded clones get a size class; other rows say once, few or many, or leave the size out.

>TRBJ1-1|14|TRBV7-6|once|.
TGTGCCAGCAGCTTCGGGGGCGCGAGCACTGAAGCTTTCTTT
CASSFGGASTEAFF
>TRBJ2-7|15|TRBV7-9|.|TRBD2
TGTGCCAGCAGCTTAGTCGCGGGAGGTATTAACGAGCAGTACTTC
CASSLVAGGINEQYF
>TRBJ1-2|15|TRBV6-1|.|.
TGTGCCAGCAGTGAAGCCCGCAGGTCCAACTATGGCTACACCTTC
CASSEARRSNYGYTF
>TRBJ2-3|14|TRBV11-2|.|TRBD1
TGTGCCAGCACGGACAGGGTTTTTGTAGATACGCAGTATTTT
CASTDRVFVDTQYF
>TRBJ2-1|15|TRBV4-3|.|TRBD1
TGCGCCAGCAGCCGATTATCTGGACAGGGGCGTGAGCAGTTCTTC
CASSRLSGQGREQFF
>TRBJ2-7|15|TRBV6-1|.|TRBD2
TGTGCCAGCAGTGAAATCCGGGACTACGTCCACGAGCAGTACTTC
CASSEIRDYVHEQYF
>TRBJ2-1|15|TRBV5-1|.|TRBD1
TGCGCCAGCAGACCAGGACAGGGGGGTCCCAATGAGCAGTTCTTC
CASRPGQGGPNEQFF
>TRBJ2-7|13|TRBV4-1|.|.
TGCGCCAGCAGCCAAGACAAGACCTACGAGCAGTACTTC
CASSQDKTYEQYF
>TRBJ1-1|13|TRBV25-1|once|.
TGTGCCAGCAGTGAGTTCTTAGGGGTCGAAGCTTTCTTT
CASSEFLGVEAFF
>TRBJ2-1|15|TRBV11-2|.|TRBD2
TGTGCCAGCAGCCCTAGCGGGAGGGCGATTAATGAGCAGTTCTTC
CASSPSGRAINEQFF
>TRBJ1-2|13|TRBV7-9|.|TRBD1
TGTGCCAGCAGCCCCGGGACAGGATATGGCTACACCTTC
CASSPGTGYGYTF
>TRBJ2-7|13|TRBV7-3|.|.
TGTGCCAGCAGCTCCCCCAGGGACTACGAGCAGTACTTC
CASSSPRDYEQYF
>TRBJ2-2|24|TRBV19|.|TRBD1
TGTGCCAGTAGTATAGTGGGGAAGATGGGTGACACGAACCGGCAAGGGGGCAACACCGGGGAGCTGTTTTTT
CASSIVGKMGDTNRQGGNTGELFF
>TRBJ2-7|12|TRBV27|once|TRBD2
TGTGCCAGCAGTTTGGGAGGGTACGAGCAGTACTTC
CASSLGGYEQYF
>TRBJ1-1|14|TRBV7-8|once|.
TGTGCCAGCAGCCACGTGGGAGGGGGGAATGAAGCTTTCTTT
CASSHVGGGNEAFF
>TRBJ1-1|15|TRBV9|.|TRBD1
TGTGCCAGCGGGACCGGGACAGGGATAAACACTGAAGCTTTCTTT
CASGTGTGINTEAFF
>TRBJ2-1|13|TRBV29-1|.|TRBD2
TGCAGCGGACGGACTAGCGGGAGAAATGAGCAGTTCTTC
CSGRTSGRNEQFF
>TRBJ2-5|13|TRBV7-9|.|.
TGTGCCAGCAGCCCAACGGTCCAAGAGACCCAGTACTTC
CASSPTVQETQYF
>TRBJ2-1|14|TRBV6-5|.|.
TGTGCCAGCAGTTCCACAGATGACTACAATGAGCAGTTCTTC
CASSSTDDYNEQFF
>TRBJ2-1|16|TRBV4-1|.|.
TGCGCCAGCAGCCAAGATCCAGCGGGCTCCTACAATGAGCAGTTCTTC
CASSQDPAGSYNEQFF
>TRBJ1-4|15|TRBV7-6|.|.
TGTGCCAGCAGCTTACGCCCCGGCAGGAATGAAAAACTGTTTTTT
CASSLRPGRNEKLFF
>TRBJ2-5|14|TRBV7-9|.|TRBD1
TGTGCCAGCAGCTTAGCGGGACAGGGGGAGACCCAGTACTTC
CASSLAGQGETQYF
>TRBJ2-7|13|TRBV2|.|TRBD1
TGTGCCAGCGTACAGGGGGCGAGGTACGAGCAGTACTTC
CASVQGARYEQYF
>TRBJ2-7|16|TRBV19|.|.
TGTGCCAGTAGCTTCCTGTCGACAAGGTTCTCCTACGAGCAGTACTTC
CASSFLSTRFSYEQYF
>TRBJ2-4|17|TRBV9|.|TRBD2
TGTGCCAGCAGCGTAGAGGTTAGCGGGAGGGCCGGAGACATTCAGTACTTC
CASSVEVSGRAGDIQYF
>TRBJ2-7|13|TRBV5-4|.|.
TGTGCCAGCAGCTTCAAAGTTTCGGGCGAGCAGTACTTC
CASSFKVSGEQYF
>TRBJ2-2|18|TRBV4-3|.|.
TGCGCCAGCAGCCAAGCAACCCCCCGGGAGAGTTTCACCGGGGAGCTGTTTTTT
CASSQATPRESFTGELFF
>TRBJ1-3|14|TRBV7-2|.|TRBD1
TGTGCCAGCAGCCCGACAGGGCATGGAAACACCATATATTTT
CASSPTGHGNTIYF
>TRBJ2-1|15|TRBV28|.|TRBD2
TGTGCCAGCAGTTCGCGACTAGCATCCTACAATGAGCAGTTCTTC
CASSSRLASYNEQFF
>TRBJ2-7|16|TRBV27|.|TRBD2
TGTGCCAGCAGTTTAGGGGGACTAGCGGGACCTTACGAGCAGTACTTC
CASSLGGLAGPYEQYF
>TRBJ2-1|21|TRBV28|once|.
TGTGCCAGCAGTTTTCACCCCGGACAGACATACCTAGCAAGCTCCTACAATGAGCAGTTCTTC
CASSFHPGQTYLASSYNEQFF
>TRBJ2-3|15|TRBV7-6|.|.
TGTGCCAGCACCACCCCGGGACGTGGCACAGATACGCAGTATTTT
CASTTPGRGTDTQYF
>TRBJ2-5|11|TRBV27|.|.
TGTGCCAGCGGTGGTCCCGAGACCCAGTACTTC
CASGGPETQYF
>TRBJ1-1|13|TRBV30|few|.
TGTGCCTGGAGTGTACAATACTTTCCTGAAGCTTTCTTT
CAWSVQYFPEAFF
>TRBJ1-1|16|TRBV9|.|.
TGTGCCAGCAGCGTAGAGGATCTCAGTATGAACACTGAAGCTTTCTTT
CASSVEDLSMNTEAFF
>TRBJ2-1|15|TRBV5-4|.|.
TGTGCCAGCAGCTTGTCGGTGTTCCCCTACAATGAGCAGTTCTTC
CASSLSVFPYNEQFF
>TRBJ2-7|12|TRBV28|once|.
TGTGCCAGCAGTTTATGGAACTACGAGCAGTACTTC
CASSLWNYEQYF
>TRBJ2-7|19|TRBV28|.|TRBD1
TGTGCCAGCAGTTTTTCCCTCGGGACAGACGAGAGGTTTACCTACGAGCAGTACTTC
CASSFSLGTDERFTYEQYF
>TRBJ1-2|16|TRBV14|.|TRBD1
TGTGCCAGCAGCCAAGATTTTGGGACAGGGGCCTATGGCTACACCTTC
CASSQDFGTGAYGYTF
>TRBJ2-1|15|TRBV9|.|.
TGTGCCAGCAGCGTAGTTGCTAACTCCTACAATGAGCAGTTCTTC
CASSVVANSYNEQFF
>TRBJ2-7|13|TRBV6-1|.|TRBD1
TGTGCCAGCGGTTTGGACAGGACCTACGAGCAGTACTTC
CASGLDRTYEQYF
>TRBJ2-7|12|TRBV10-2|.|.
TGCGCCAGCAGACAGAGCTCCTACGAGCAGTACTTC
CASRQSSYEQYF
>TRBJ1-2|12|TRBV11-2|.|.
TGTGCCAGCAGCCCAGGGGCCCATGGCTACACCTTC
CASSPGAHGYTF
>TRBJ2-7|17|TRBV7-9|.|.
TGTGCCAGCAGCATCCGACAGGTCTCGGTTGAAGGCTACGAGCAGTACTTC
CASSIRQVSVEGYEQYF
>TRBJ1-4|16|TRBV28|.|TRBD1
TGTGCCAGCAGTTCCTTTACAGGGGGAGGCACCGAAAAACTGTTTTTT
CASSSFTGGGTEKLFF
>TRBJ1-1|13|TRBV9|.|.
TGTGCCAGCAGCGAGGGACCGAACACTGAAGCTTTCTTT
CASSEGPNTEAFF
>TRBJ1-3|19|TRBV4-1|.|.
TGCGCCAGCAGCCAAGTGTATTCGGGGAGGATTCTCTCTGGAAACACCATATATTTT
CASSQVYSGRILSGNTIYF
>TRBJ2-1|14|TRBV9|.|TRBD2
TGTGCCAGCAGCGGGACTAGCTCCTACAATGAGCAGTTCTTC
CASSGTSSYNEQFF
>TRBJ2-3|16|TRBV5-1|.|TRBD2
TGCGCCAGCAGCTTTTGGACTAGCGGGAGGGGAGATACGCAGTATTTT
CASSFWTSGRGDTQYF
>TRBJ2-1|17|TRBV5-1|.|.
TGCGCCAGCAGCTTGTGGCCTGCGCAGGGTTCGCCAAATGAGCAGTTCTTC
CASSLWPAQGSPNEQFF
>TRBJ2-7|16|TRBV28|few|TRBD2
TGTGCCAGCAGTTCCCTCTGGCGGGAGGGTCTCTACGAGCAGTACTTC
CASSSLWREGLYEQYF
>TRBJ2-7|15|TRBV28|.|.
TGTGCCAGCAGTTTAGTACTAGTAAGGGGCTACGAGCAGTACTTC
CASSLVLVRGYEQYF
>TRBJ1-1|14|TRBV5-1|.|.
TGCGCCAGCAGCTTTGGGGTATTGAACACTGAAGCTTTCTTT
CASSFGVLNTEAFF
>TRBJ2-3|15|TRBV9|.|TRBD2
TGTGCCAGCAGCGGGACTAGCGAGGGCACAGATACGCAGTATTTT
CASSGTSEGTDTQYF
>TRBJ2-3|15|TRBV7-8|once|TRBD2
TGTGCCAGCAGCTTACAGGTAGCGGGAACAGATACGCAGTATTTT
CASSLQVAGTDTQYF
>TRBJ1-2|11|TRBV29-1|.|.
TGCAGCGTCATTTCGGTCTATGGCTACACCTTC
CSVISVYGYTF
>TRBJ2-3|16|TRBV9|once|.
TGTGCCAGCAGCGTAGAACCAGGTCATGGGACAGATACGCAGTATTTT
CASSVEPGHGTDTQYF
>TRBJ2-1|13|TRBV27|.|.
TGTGCCACCGGCTGGGGGGCCTACAATGAGCAGTTCTTC
CATGWGAYNEQFF